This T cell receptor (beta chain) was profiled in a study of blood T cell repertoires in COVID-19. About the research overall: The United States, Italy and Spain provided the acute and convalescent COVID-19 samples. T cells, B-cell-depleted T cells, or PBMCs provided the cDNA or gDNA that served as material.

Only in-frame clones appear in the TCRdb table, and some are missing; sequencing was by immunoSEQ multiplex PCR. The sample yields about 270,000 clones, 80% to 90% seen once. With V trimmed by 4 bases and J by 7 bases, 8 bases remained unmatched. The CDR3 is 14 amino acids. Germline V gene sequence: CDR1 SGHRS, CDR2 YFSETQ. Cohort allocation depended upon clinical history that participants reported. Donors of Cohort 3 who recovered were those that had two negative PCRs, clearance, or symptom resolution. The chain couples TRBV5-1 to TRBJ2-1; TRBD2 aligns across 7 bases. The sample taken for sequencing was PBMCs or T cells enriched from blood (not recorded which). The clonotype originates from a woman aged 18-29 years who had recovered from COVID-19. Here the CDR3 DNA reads TGCGCCAGCAGCCTCCTAGGCGGGGGTAATGAGCAGTTCTTC. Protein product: CASSLLGGGNEQFF.